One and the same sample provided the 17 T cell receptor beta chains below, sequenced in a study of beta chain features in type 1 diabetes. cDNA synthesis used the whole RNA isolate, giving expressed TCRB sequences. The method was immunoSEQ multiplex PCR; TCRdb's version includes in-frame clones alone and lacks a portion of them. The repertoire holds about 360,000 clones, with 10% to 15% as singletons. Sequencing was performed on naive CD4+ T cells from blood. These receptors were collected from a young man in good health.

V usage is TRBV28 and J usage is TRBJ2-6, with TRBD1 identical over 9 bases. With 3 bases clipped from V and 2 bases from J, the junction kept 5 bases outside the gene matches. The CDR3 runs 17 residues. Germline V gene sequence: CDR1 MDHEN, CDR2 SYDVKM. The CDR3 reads CASSFQDRGPGANVLTF. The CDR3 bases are TGTGCCAGCAGTTTCCAGGACAGGGGCCCTGGGGCCAACGTCCTGACTTTC.

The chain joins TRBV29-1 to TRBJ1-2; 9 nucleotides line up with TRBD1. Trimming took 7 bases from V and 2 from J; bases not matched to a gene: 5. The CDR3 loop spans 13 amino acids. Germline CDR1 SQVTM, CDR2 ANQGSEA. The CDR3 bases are TGCAGCGCCCCCGGGACAGGGAACTATGGCTACACCTTC. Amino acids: CSAPGTGNYGYTF. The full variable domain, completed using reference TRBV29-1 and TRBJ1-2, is SAVISQKPSRDICQRGTSLTIQCQVDSQVTMMFWYRQQPGQSLTLIATANQGSEATYESGFVIDKFPISRPNLTFSTLTVSNMSPEDSSIYLCSAPGTGNYGYTFGSGTRLTVV.

The CDR3 coding sequence is TGTGCCAGCGAGGGTGAGGTCTCCTACAATGAGCAGTTCTTC. Encoded protein: CASEGEVSYNEQFF. The chain is built from TRBV11-1 and TRBJ2-1; D is perhaps TRBD2 (5 bases). V dropped 8 bases and J dropped 0 bases, with 11 bases sitting between them. Germline lookup yields CDR1 SGHAT and CDR2 FQDESV (reference sequence). This CDR3 comprises 14 residues. Combining the CDR3 with reference TRBV11-1 and TRBJ2-1 gives the whole variable domain EAEVAQSPRYKITEKSQAVAFWCDPISGHATLYWYRQILGQGPELLVQFQDESVVDDSQLPKDRFSAERLKGVDSTLKIQPAELGDSAMYLCASEGEVSYNEQFFGPGTRLTVL.

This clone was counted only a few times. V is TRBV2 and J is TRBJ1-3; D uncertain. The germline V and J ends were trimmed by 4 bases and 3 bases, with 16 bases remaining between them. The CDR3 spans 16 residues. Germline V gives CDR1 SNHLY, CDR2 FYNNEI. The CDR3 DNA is TGTGCCAGCAGTGCGACAACGCCACTTTTTGGAAACACCATATATTTT. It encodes CASSATTPLFGNTIYF.

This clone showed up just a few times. The CDR3 sequence is CASGHHSTDTQYF. CDR3 sequence (DNA): TGTGCCAGCGGGCACCATAGCACAGATACGCAGTATTTT. The rearrangement joins TRBV5-4 to TRBJ2-3; D is unclear. Germline V gives CDR1 SGHNT, CDR2 YYREEE (reference sequence). V was pared by 7 bases and J by 0 bases, with 9 bases between. The CDR3 extends over 13 amino acids.

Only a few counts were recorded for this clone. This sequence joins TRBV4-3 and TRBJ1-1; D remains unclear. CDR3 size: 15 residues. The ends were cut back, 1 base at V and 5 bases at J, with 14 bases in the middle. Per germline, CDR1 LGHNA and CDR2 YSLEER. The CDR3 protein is CASSQAYNRGTEAFF. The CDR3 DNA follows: TGCGCCAGCAGCCAAGCGTATAACAGAGGGACTGAAGCTTTCTTT.

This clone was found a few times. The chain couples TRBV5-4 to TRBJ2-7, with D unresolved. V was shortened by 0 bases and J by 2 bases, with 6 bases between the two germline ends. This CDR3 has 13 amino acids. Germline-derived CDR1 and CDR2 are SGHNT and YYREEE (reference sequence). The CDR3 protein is CASSLARTYEQYF. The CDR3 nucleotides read TGTGCCAGCAGCTTGGCCAGGACCTACGAGCAGTACTTC.

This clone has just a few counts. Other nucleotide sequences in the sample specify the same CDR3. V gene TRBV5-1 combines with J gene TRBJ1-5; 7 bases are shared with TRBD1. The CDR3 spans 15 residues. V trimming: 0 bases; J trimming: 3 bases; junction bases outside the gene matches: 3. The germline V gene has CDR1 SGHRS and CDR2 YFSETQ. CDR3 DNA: TGCGCCAGCAGCTTGGGGACAGGCGACAATCAGCCCCAGCATTTT. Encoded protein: CASSLGTGDNQPQHF. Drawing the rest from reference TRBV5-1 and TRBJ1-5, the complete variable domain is KAGVTQTPRYLIKTRGQQVTLSCSPISGHRSVSWYQQTPGQGLQFLFEYFSETQRNKGNFPGRFSGRQFSNSRSEMNVSTLELGDSALYLCASSLGTGDNQPQHFGDGTRLSIL.

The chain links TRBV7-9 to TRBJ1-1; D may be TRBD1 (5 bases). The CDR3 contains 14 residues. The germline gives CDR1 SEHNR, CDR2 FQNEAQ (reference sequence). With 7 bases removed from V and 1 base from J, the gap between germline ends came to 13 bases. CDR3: CASTVYGGNTEAFF. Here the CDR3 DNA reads TGTGCCAGCACCGTATACGGGGGGAACACTGAAGCTTTCTTT.

CDR3 loop: CASSPPSLYEQFF. CDR3 DNA: TGTGCCAGCTCACCCCCGTCACTCTATGAGCAGTTCTTC. This chain connects TRBV18 to TRBJ2-1; D gene ambiguous. The ends were cut back, 3 bases at V and 8 bases at J, with 11 bases in the middle. Germline assignment: CDR1 KGHSH and CDR2 LQKENI. The CDR3 runs 13 residues.

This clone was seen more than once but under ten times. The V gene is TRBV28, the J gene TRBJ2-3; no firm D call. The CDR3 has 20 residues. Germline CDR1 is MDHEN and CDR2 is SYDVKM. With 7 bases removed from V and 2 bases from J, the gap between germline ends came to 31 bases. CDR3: CASTRFRRRVSESATDTQYF. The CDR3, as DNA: TGTGCCAGCACCCGTTTTAGACGTCGGGTCTCTGAGTCAGCCACAGATACGCAGTATTTT. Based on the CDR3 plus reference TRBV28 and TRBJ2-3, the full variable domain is DVKVTQSSRYLVKRTGEKVFLECVQDMDHENMFWYRQDPGLGLRLIYFSYDVKMKEKGDIPEGYSVSREKKERFSLILESASTNQTSMYLCASTRFRRRVSESATDTQYFGPGTRLTVL.

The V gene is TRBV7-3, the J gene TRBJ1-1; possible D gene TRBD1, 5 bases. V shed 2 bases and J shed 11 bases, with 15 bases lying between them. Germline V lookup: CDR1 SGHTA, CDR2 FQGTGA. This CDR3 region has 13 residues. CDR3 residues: CASSLWSAGRAFF. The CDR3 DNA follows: TGTGCCAGCAGCTTATGGTCGGCGGGACGGGCTTTCTTT.

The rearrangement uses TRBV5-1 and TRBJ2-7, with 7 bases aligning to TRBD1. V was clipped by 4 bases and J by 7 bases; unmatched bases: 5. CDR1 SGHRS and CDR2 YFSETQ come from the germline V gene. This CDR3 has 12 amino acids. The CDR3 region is CASSLGQAEQYF. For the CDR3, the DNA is TGCGCCAGCAGCCTCGGACAGGCAGAGCAGTACTTC.

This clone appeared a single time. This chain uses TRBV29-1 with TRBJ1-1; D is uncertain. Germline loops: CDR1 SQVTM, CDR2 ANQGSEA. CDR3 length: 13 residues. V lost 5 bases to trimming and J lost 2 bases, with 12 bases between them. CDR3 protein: CSVSGLGNTEAFF. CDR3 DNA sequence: TGCAGCGTTTCAGGACTGGGAAACACTGAAGCTTTCTTT.

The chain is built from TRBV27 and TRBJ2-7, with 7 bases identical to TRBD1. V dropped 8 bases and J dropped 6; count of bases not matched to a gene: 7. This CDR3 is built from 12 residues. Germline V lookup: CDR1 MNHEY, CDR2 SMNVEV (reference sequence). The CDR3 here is CASGQVVSEQYF. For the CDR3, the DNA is TGTGCCAGCGGACAGGTCGTTAGCGAGCAGTACTTC.

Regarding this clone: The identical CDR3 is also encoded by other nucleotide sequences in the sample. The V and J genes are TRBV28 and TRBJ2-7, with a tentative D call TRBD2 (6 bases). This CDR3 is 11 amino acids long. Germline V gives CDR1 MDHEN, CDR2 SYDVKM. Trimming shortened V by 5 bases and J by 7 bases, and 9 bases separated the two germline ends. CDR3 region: CASSPRGEQYF. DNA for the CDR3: TGTGCCAGCAGTCCCCGGGGGGAGCAGTACTTC.

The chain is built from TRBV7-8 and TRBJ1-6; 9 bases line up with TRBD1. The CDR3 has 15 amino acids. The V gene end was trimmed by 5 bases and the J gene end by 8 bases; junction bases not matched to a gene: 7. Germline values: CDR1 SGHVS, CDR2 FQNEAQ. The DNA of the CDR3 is TGTGCCAGCAGCGGGCAACAGGGGGCTCATTCACCCCTCCACTTT. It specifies CASSGQQGAHSPLHF.